These T cell receptor beta chains were read from a single sample in a study of shared clonotypes between healthy human individuals. Assay used: immunoSEQ multiplex PCR; TCRdb lists only in-frame clones, some missing. In the table there are roughly 320,000 clones, around 86% of which are singletons. Sequenced material: memory CD8+ T cells sorted from blood. The receptors here all came from a man between 18 and 35 years old in good health. The CDR3 runs from the conserved cysteine through the conserved F or W. A D gene is named only where the DNA matches it firmly. Part of the rows lack a size; the others show once, few, many or a class for expanded clones.

length: 13
D: .
size: .
J: TRBJ2-7
V: TRBV12-5
CDR3: CASAGGGAYEQYF
DNA: TGTGCTAGTGCCGGCGGCGGGGCCTACGAGCAGTACTTC

length: 15
D: TRBD2
size: .
J: TRBJ2-1
V: TRBV7-9
CDR3: CASSPSGSSYNEQFF
DNA: TGTGCCAGCAGCCCAAGCGGGAGCTCCTACAATGAGCAGTTCTTC

length: 16
D: .
size: .
J: TRBJ2-4
V: TRBV5-6
CDR3: CASSLAGDLAKNIQYF
DNA: TGTGCCAGCAGCTTGGCGGGGGATCTAGCCAAAAACATTCAGTACTTC

length: 15
D: .
size: .
J: TRBJ1-4
V: TRBV5-6
CDR3: CASSLEAGAMEKLFF
DNA: TGTGCCAGCAGCTTGGAGGCAGGGGCGATGGAAAAACTGTTTTTT

length: 13
D: .
size: .
J: TRBJ2-1
V: TRBV5-1
CDR3: CASSLGAGNEQFF
DNA: TGCGCCAGCAGCTTAGGGGCCGGCAATGAGCAGTTCTTC

length: 17
D: TRBD1
size: .
J: TRBJ2-2
V: TRBV5-1
CDR3: CASSLAGTGDNTGELFF
DNA: TGCGCCAGCAGCTTGGCAGGGACAGGGGATAACACCGGGGAGCTGTTTTTT

length: 17
D: .
size: .
J: TRBJ1-3
V: TRBV6-1
CDR3: CASSEVFRGGPGNTIYF
DNA: TGTGCCAGCAGTGAAGTTTTTCGCGGGGGACCTGGAAACACCATATATTTT

length: 13
D: .
size: .
J: TRBJ2-7
V: TRBV29-1
CDR3: CSVVWVGNYEQYF
DNA: TGCAGCGTTGTGTGGGTAGGCAACTACGAGCAGTACTTC

length: 15
D: .
size: .
J: TRBJ2-1
V: TRBV5-1
CDR3: CASSHRDSIYNEQFF
DNA: TGCGCCAGCAGCCATAGGGACTCCATCTACAATGAGCAGTTCTTC

length: 17
D: .
size: .
J: TRBJ2-3
V: TRBV4-2
CDR3: CASSQEVVRAGTDTQYF
DNA: TGTGCCAGCAGCCAAGAAGTGGTCAGGGCGGGAACAGATACGCAGTATTTT

length: 15
D: .
size: .
J: TRBJ2-7
V: TRBV6-5
CDR3: CASSPERYSPYEQYF
DNA: TGTGCCAGCAGCCCAGAGCGGTACAGTCCCTACGAGCAGTACTTC

length: 15
D: TRBD1
size: .
J: TRBJ2-7
V: TRBV19
CDR3: CASSIGTGGSYEQYF
DNA: TGTGCCAGTAGTATAGGTACAGGGGGTTCCTACGAGCAGTACTTC

length: 16
D: TRBD2
size: .
J: TRBJ2-7
V: TRBV2
CDR3: CASSEVSSGVSYEQYF
DNA: TGTGCCAGCAGTGAAGTCTCTAGCGGCGTCTCCTACGAGCAGTACTTC

length: 13
D: .
size: once
J: TRBJ2-4
V: TRBV27
CDR3: CASSSGVKNIQYF
DNA: TGTGCCAGCAGTTCAGGGGTCAAAAACATTCAGTACTTC

length: 16
D: .
size: once
J: TRBJ2-5
V: TRBV29-1
CDR3: CSVEDPPGRRGETQYF
DNA: TGCAGCGTTGAAGATCCCCCGGGCCGTCGGGGAGAGACCCAGTACTTC

length: 15
D: .
size: .
J: TRBJ1-2
V: TRBV7-9
CDR3: CASSLVEGRNYGYTF
DNA: TGTGCCAGCAGCTTAGTTGAGGGACGTAACTATGGCTACACCTTC

length: 15
D: TRBD1
size: few
J: TRBJ2-7
V: TRBV4-1
CDR3: CASSPGQGVVGEQYF
DNA: TGCGCCAGCAGCCCGGGACAGGGGGTAGTAGGGGAGCAGTACTTC

length: 15
D: .
size: .
J: TRBJ2-2
V: TRBV4-1
CDR3: CASSQGARNTGELFF
DNA: TGCGCCAGCAGCCAAGGGGCTAGGAACACCGGGGAGCTGTTTTTT